Many counts were recorded for the clone carrying this T cell receptor (beta chain). The CDR3 length is 14 residues. CDR1 and CDR2 from the germline V gene are WSHSY and SAAADI. Deletions cut 2 bases from V and 7 bases from J, with 11 bases between. Specified time point: persistent/refractory GD, antithyroid drugs over 5 years with positive TRAb. The TCR library used RNA extracted from PBMCs. The data were taken from a study of regulatory T cells in long-lasting Graves disease. Sequencing libraries for TCR beta were prepared with iRepertoire HTBI primers and Arm-PCR of CDR3 regions. In the original processing: Across samples, 60 to 75 TRBV and about 15 TRBJ segments were found. TCRdb reanalysed the multiplex PCR reads using MiXCR and keeps one entry per CDR3 protein. The V and J calls here are based on TCRdb, not the publication. The sample includes approximately 400,000 distinct CDR3 sequences, 20% to 25% of them seen just once.

This sequence originates from a woman in her 40s with Graves disease. The material was peripheral blood mononuclear cells (PBMCs), obtained when the disease was refractory, from a patient treated with antithyroid drugs. V gene TRBV10-2 combines with J gene TRBJ1-4; TRBD1 is a possible D gene (6 bases). The DNA for the CDR3 is TGCGCCAGCAGTGAGACAGGGAGAGGTGAAAAACTGTTTTTT. Translation: CASSETGRGEKLFF.